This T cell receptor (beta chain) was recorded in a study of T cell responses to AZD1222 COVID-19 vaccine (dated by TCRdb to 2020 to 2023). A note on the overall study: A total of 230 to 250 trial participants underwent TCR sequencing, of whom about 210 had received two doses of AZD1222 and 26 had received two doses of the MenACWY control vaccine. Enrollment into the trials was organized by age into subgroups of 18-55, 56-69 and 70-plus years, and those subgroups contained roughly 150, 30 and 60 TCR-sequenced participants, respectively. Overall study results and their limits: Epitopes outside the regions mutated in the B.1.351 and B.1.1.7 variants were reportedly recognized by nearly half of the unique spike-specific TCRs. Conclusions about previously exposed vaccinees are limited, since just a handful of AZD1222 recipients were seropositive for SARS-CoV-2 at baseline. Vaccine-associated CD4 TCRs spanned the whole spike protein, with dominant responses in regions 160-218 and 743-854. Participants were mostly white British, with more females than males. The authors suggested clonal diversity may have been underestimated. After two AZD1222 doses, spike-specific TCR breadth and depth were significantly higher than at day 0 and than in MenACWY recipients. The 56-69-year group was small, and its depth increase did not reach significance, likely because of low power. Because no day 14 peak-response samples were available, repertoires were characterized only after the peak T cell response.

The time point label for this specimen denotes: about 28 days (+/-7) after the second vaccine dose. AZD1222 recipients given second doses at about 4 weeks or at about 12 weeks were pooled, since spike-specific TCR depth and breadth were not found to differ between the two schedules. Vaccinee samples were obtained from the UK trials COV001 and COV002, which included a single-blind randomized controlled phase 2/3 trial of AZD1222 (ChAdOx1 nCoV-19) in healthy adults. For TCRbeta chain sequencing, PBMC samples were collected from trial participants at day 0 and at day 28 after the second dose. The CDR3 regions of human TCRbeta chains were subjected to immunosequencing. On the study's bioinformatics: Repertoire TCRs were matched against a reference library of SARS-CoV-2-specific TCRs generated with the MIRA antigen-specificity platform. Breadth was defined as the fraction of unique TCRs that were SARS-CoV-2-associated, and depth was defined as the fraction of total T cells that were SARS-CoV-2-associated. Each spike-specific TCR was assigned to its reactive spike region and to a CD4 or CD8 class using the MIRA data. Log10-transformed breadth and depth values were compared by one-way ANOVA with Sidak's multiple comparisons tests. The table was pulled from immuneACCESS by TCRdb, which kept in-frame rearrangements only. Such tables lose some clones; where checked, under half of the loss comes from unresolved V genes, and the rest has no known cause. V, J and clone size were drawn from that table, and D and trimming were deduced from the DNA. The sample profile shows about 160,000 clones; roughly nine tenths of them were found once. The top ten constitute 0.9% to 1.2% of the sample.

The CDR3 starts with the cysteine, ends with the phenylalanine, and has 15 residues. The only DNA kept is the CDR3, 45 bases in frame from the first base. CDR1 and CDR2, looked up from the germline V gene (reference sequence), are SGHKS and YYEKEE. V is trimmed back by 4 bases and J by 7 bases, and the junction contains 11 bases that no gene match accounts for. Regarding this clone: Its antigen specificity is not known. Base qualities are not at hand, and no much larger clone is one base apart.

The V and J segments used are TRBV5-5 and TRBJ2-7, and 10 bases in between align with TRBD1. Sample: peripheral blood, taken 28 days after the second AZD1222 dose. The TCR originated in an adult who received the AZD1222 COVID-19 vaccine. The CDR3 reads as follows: CASSRTGQGVWEQYF. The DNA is TGTGCCAGCAGCCGCACCGGACAGGGGGTCTGGGAGCAGTACTTC.